This T cell receptor beta chain was recovered during a study of CD8+ T cells in alopecia areata. Pooled cells of cutaneous lymph node origin were sorted on CD4, CD8alpha, NKG2D, NKG2ACE and other markers. On this clone itself: Gene names denote mouse genes. The read comes to an end 4 residues before the CDR3 does, leaving the germline J gene to fill in the end.

Trimming pared 3 bases from V and 3 bases from J, leaving 10 bases between. The CDR3 covers 14 residues. The germline V gene has CDR1 FNHDT and CDR2 SITEND (reference sequence). RNA extraction was followed by reverse transcription into cDNA, which acted as the sequencing template. The repertoire was sequenced with immunoSEQ multiplex PCR; TCRdb's copy has only in-frame clones and lacks some. There are around 300,000 clones in the sample, none observed a single time. Sample: CD4+ T cells sorted from a lymph node. The TCR sequence derives from a C3H/HeJ mouse with alopecia areata. The strain bears MHC haplotype H2-k. This chain links TRBV19 with TRBJ2-1, with TRBD1 as a possible D gene (6 bases). The CDR3 reads CASSNRDIYAEQFF. CDR3 DNA, as far as it was read: TGTGCCAGCAGTAACCGGGACATCTATGCT.